This T cell receptor (beta chain) stems from a study of graft-versus-host responses after intestinal transplantation (dated by TCRdb to the early 2020s). The study in broad terms: The transplants that recipients received were multivisceral, liver-intestinal, or isolated intestinal. Every recipient was given anti-thymocyte globulin induction, followed by approximately 3 years of maintenance tacrolimus and steroids. Graft-versus-host and host-versus-graft alloreactive T cell clones were tracked in the graft, circulation and bone marrow after intestinal transplantation using bulk TCR-beta CDR3 sequencing. Alloreactive clones were identified by sequencing pre-transplant mixed lymphocyte reaction products and comparing them with unstimulated pre-transplant donor and recipient T cells. A cohort of 20 to 25 intestinal transplant recipients, including one retransplant, was enrolled, and 3 patients lacking pretransplant specimens were excluded. A peak of at least 4% donor T cells among recipient peripheral blood mononuclear cells was the definition used for donor T cell macrochimerism. Rather than going through the commercial service, samples from a few later patients were sequenced in-house on an Illumina MiSeq and processed with MiXCR. The investigation overall reported the following: GvH clones were detected in recipient bone marrow, and some appeared earlier in ileal mucosa or blood, consistent with an intestinal mucosal origin. In patients with donor T cell macrochimerism, the allografts had high GvH to HvG T cell clonal ratios. The relatively low number and heterogeneity of intestinal transplant patients limited the conclusions. Peak levels of circulating GvH clones were associated with declines in HvG clones early after transplant.

In the germline V gene (reference sequence), CDR1 corresponds to PRHDT and CDR2 to FYEKMQ. The CDR3 runs 14 residues from the cysteine to the phenylalanine. Only CDR3 DNA remains: 42 bases, in frame from the first base. Trimming removed 1 base from V and 5 bases from J, leaving 9 bases between the germline ends. The time point label on this specimen signifies: cells obtained before transplantation from donor or recipient. CD3+CD4+ and CD3+CD8+ populations were FACS-sorted from unstimulated pre-transplant donor and recipient cells taken from spleen or lymph nodes. The method was the immunoSEQ multiplex PCR assay. For most patients, genomic DNA was isolated with the Qiagen DNeasy Blood and Tissue Kit and sent frozen to Adaptive Biotechnologies for TCR sequencing. For most patients, genomic DNA was subjected to high-throughput TCR-beta CDR3 sequencing by Adaptive Biotechnologies. In the original analysis: TCR sequencing data were retrieved from Adaptive's ImmunoSEQ software for around 19 patients, whereas three other patients were processed with MiXCR and VDJtools. To correct CD4 versus CD8 sorting errors, any sequence found in both subsets at a frequency ratio below 5:1 was removed. CDR3 nucleotide sequences shared between donor and recipient were removed because their origin could not be assigned. To count as alloreactive, a clone needed at least 2-fold expansion over unstimulated cells and a minimum CFSE-low frequency of 0.002% (template counts) or 0.001% (read counts). Clones were considered mappable if detected in sequenced pre-transplant spleen, lymph node, or MLR CFSE-low populations of the donor or recipient. Cumulative frequency of alloreactive clones was calculated as a percentage of all sequences weighted by copy number. TCRdb provides this immuneACCESS table in a form limited to in-frame rearrangements. Some clones are lacking; in checked studies, under half of them reflect an unresolved V gene, and why the rest are absent is not known. Clonal size and the V and J genes are those of that table, whereas D and trimming came from the DNA. This sample lists more than 90,000 clones; roughly 93% were detected once. Jointly, the top ten make up 1.2% of the sample.

Worth noting for this clone: The clone's antigen remains unknown. No base qualities exist here, and no much larger clone lies one base off it.

The receptor's source is a human donor who was the organ donor for an intestinal transplant. Here the chain combines TRBV13 and TRBJ2-1, with the D gene uncertain. This sample comprised unstimulated CD8+ T cells sorted from spleen or lymph node cells, obtained before transplant. DNA sequence: TGTGCCAGCAGCTTAGTCCAGCCGCACAATGAGCAGTTCTTC. The resulting protein is CASSLVQPHNEQFF.